The present T cell receptor (beta chain) was sequenced within a study of cytomegalovirus exposure and HLA in healthy donors. Regarding the study as a whole: Altogether, 150 to 200 TCR beta chains were recorded as cytomegalovirus-associated.

Amplification used 60 Vbeta primers and 13 Jbeta primers. Assay used: immunoSEQ multiplex PCR; TCRdb lists only in-frame clones, some missing. The sample has around 98,000 clones, around 80% seen once. A remark on this clone: The target antigen is unknown.

Trimming took 4 bases from V and 2 from J, leaving 11 bases between them. This CDR3 is 14 amino acids long. Germline lookup yields CDR1 KGHSH and CDR2 LQKENI. The chain couples TRBV18 to TRBJ1-1, with D possibly matching TRBD1 (5 bases). The TCR comes from a man between 40 and 49 years old in good health and CMV-seronegative. The material sequenced was PBMCs. CDR3 sequence reads: CASSLKTDNTEAFF. The CDR3, as DNA: TGTGCCAGCTCACTCAAGACAGATAACACTGAAGCTTTCTTT.